The 17 T cell receptor beta chains in this list originate from one sample, sequenced in a study of cytomegalovirus exposure and HLA in healthy donors. The PCR was carried out with 60 Vbeta primers and 13 Jbeta primers. Some clones are missing from TCRdb's copy, which holds only in-frame ones; the method was immunoSEQ multiplex PCR. This table has over 140,000 clones, 82% appearing once. The sample taken for sequencing was PBMCs. Receptor source: a young man in good health and CMV-seropositive.

The genes are TRBV30 and TRBJ2-5, with 7 nucleotides matching TRBD1. The last part of the DNA fits TRBJ2-7 better; the J call may be wrong. Germline values: CDR1 GTSNPN, CDR2 SVGIG (reference sequence). This CDR3 spans 16 amino acids. The chain's CDR3 is CAWSWEGGQFFYEQYF. DNA for the CDR3: TGTGCCTGGAGTTGGGAAGGGGGCCAGTTTTTCTACGAGCAGTACTTC.

The chain uses TRBV11-1 and TRBJ2-1; 13 nucleotides line up with TRBD2. The V and J ends lost 5 bases and 7 bases, in that order; junction bases with no gene match: 11. CDR3 length equals 17 residues. Germline loops: CDR1 SGHAT, CDR2 FQDESV (reference sequence). The CDR3 nucleotides read TGTGCCAGCAGCCTAGAAAGGGGGACTAGCGGGGATAATGAGCAGTTCTTC. Translation gives CASSLERGTSGDNEQFF. Full variable domain (rest looked up from reference TRBV11-1 and TRBJ2-1): EAEVAQSPRYKITEKSQAVAFWCDPISGHATLYWYRQILGQGPELLVQFQDESVVDDSQLPKDRFSAERLKGVDSTLKIQPAELGDSAMYLCASSLERGTSGDNEQFFGPGTRLTVL.

The V gene is TRBV13, the J gene TRBJ2-5, with unresolved D. Germline-derived CDR1 and CDR2 are PRHDT and FYEKMQ (reference sequence). V dropped 0 bases and J dropped 1 base, with 6 bases sitting between them. The CDR3 has 14 amino acids. Here the CDR3 DNA reads TGTGCCAGCAGCTTAGGCGTCAGCCAAGAGACCCAGTACTTC. Translating gives CASSLGVSQETQYF.

V is TRBV27 and J is TRBJ2-7, with 7 bases fitting TRBD1. Per germline, CDR1 MNHEY and CDR2 SMNVEV (reference sequence). This CDR3 spans 13 amino acids. Losses at the gene ends were 4 bases for V and 2 bases for J; bases not matched to a gene: 2. CDR3 in DNA: TGTGCCAGCAGTTCAGGGGGTCCCTACGAGCAGTACTTC. Protein: CASSSGGPYEQYF.

The V gene is TRBV27, the J gene TRBJ1-1; D ambiguous. Germline V CDR1 and CDR2: MNHEY, SMNVEV (reference sequence). V lost 4 bases and J 0 bases, leaving 6 bases between the germline ends. This CDR3 contains 13 residues. This CDR3 reads CASSSGMNTEAFF. The DNA of the CDR3 is TGTGCCAGCAGTTCCGGTATGAACACTGAAGCTTTCTTT.

The chain has TRBV5-4 and TRBJ2-5, with D possibly matching TRBD1 (5 bases). Germline loops: CDR1 SGHNT, CDR2 YYREEE (reference sequence). The CDR3 extends over 12 amino acids. The V and J ends lost 4 bases and 4 bases respectively, with 8 bases between them. This CDR3 is CASSPQGETQYF. The CDR3 nucleotides read TGTGCCAGCAGCCCGCAGGGAGAGACCCAGTACTTC.

This chain connects TRBV19 to TRBJ2-1, with a weak D call TRBD1 (6 bases). The CDR3 contains 14 residues. In germline, CDR1 is LNHDA, CDR2 SQIVND (reference sequence). Deletions cut 5 bases from V and 3 bases from J, with 11 bases between. Written as DNA, the CDR3 is TGTGCCAGTAGTGGCAGGGGCAACTACAATGAGCAGTTCTTC. This translates into CASSGRGNYNEQFF.

The chain combines TRBV6-6 with TRBJ1-4; D unclear. CDR3 length: 15 residues. The germline V gene has CDR1 MNHNY and CDR2 SVGAGI (reference sequence). V lost 6 bases to trimming and J lost 8 bases, with 19 bases between them. CDR3: CASRTRTAGGEKLFF. The DNA of the CDR3 is TGTGCCAGCAGAACGCGGACGGCGGGAGGCGAAAAACTGTTTTTT.

J is TRBJ2-1 and V is TRBV7-2, with TRBD2 matching over 9 bases. Per germline, CDR1 SGHTA and CDR2 FQGNSA. This CDR3 is 19 amino acids long. The V gene end was trimmed by 5 bases and the J gene end by 6 bases; junction bases not matched to a gene: 20. The CDR3 sequence: CASSPRSSGSTIPRNEQFF. The CDR3 DNA reads as TGTGCCAGCAGCCCCCGAAGTAGCGGGAGCACGATTCCCCGCAATGAGCAGTTCTTC.

The CDR3 DNA reads as TGTGCCAGCTCACCATCGGGACAGGGTATAATTGGCACTGAAGCTTTCTTT. As protein: CASSPSGQGIIGTEAFF. The chain uses TRBV18 and TRBJ1-1; 9 bases line up with TRBD1. CDR3 size: 17 residues. The germline V gene encodes CDR1 KGHSH and CDR2 LQKENI. V gave up 2 bases and J gave up 4 bases; unmatched junction bases: 11. The complete variable domain, with remaining parts taken from reference TRBV18 and TRBJ1-1, reads NAGVMQNPRHLVRRRGQEARLRCSPMKGHSHVYWYRQLPEEGLKFMVYLQKENIIDESGMPKERFSAEFPKEGPSILRIQQVVRGDSAAYFCASSPSGQGIIGTEAFFGQGTRLTVV.

J is TRBJ2-3 and V is TRBV28; possibly TRBD1 for D (5 bases). Germline V CDR1 and CDR2: MDHEN, SYDVKM. Trimming took 3 bases from V and 2 from J, leaving 27 bases between them. This CDR3 is 20 amino acids long. CDR3 amino acids: CASSFIYQVGYTGPTDTQYF. The CDR3 bases are TGTGCCAGCAGTTTTATTTACCAGGTCGGGTACACAGGACCCACAGATACGCAGTATTTT.

The rearrangement uses TRBV28 and TRBJ1-2; D not certain. Germline-derived CDR1 and CDR2 are MDHEN and SYDVKM. The CDR3 extends over 12 amino acids. The V gene lost 3 bases and the J gene lost 8 bases, with 10 bases spanning the gap. CDR3: CASSLDGHGYTF. CDR3 nucleotide sequence: TGTGCCAGCAGTTTGGATGGGCACGGCTACACCTTC.

For the CDR3, the DNA is TGTGCCAGCTCACCACCGGCGGTAGACGTCCTGACTTTC. Translation: CASSPPAVDVLTF. The chain links TRBV18 to TRBJ2-6, with D unclear. CDR1 and CDR2 from the germline V gene are KGHSH and LQKENI. Trimming cost V 0 bases and J 11 bases, with 8 bases left between them. The CDR3 runs to 13 residues.

The chain uses TRBV2 and TRBJ1-6; a weak D match, TRBD1 (5 bases). From germline, CDR1 is SNHLY and CDR2 FYNNEI. Trimming left V 6 bases short and J 5 bases short, with 8 bases between. The CDR3 spans 13 residues. CDR3 in amino acids: CASRQENNSPLHF. CDR3 DNA sequence: TGTGCCAGCAGACAGGAGAATAATTCACCCCTCCACTTT.

The chain recombines TRBV11-2 with TRBJ1-2, with D perhaps TRBD1 (6 bases). With 5 bases removed from V and 5 bases from J, the gap between germline ends came to 12 bases. Germline CDR1 is SGHAT and CDR2 is FQNNGV. The CDR3 contains 13 residues. CDR3 DNA: TGTGCCAGCAGCACCCTACAGGGATATGGCTACACCTTC. Its protein product is CASSTLQGYGYTF.

The chain couples TRBV11-2 to TRBJ1-3; weak D call: TRBD1 (6 bases). CDR1 is SGHAT and CDR2 is FQNNGV in the germline V gene. Between the trimmed V and J ends, which lost 6 bases and 0 bases, there was a span of 12 bases. The CDR3 is made up of 15 amino acids. The CDR3: CASRAGVNSGNTIYF. CDR3 nucleotide sequence: TGTGCCAGCAGGGCAGGGGTAAACTCTGGAAACACCATATATTTT.

The chain is built from TRBV7-6 and TRBJ2-5; 11 bases map to TRBD2. V gave up 1 base and J gave up 4 bases; unmatched junction bases: 11. The length of the CDR3 is 18 residues. CDR1 is SGHVS and CDR2 is FNYEAQ in the germline V gene. This CDR3 reads CASSLGATLAGARETQYF. DNA for the CDR3: TGTGCCAGCAGCTTAGGGGCAACACTAGCGGGAGCCAGAGAGACCCAGTACTTC.